This TCR beta chain was documented in a study of CD8 T cell repertoires and HIV-1 epitope variants. Across the whole study: Twenty-five autologous and known Gag and Nef epitope variant peptides each stimulated T cells separately.

Clones were read by immunoSEQ multiplex PCR, and TCRdb kept only the in-frame ones, dropping some. The sample includes 2,700 or so clones, 70% to 85% seen only once; the top ten take about two fifths. This clone appeared a few times. Its antigen is not known. Germline V gene lookup returns CDR1 LGHNA and CDR2 YSLEER. The CDR3 has 18 amino acids. Trimming took 1 base from V and 2 from J; bases not matched to a gene: 10. The gene calls are TRBV4-3 and TRBJ2-1, with 8 bases aligning to TRBD2. The sample comprised cultured CD8+ T cells derived from PBMCs. This sequence was found in a male donor with HIV. The DNA of the CDR3 is TGCGCCAGCAGCCAAGCCCAGCCCGGGGGGGCTACCTACAATGAGCAGTTCTTC. Translated: CASSQAQPGGATYNEQFF.